This T cell receptor (beta chain) is drawn from a study of T cells in Graves' hyperthyroidism and ophthalmopathy. CDR1 is KGHSH and CDR2 is LQKENI in the germline V gene. The CDR3 is 13 residues long. The ends were cut back, 2 bases at V and 2 bases at J, with 5 bases in the middle. This clonotype showed up many times. TCR beta CDR3 region amplification was performed from RNA transcripts. The TCR CDR3 first-round RT-PCR relied on the HTBI primer set. In TCRdb, the multiplex PCR reads were re-called with MiXCR into one record per CDR3 protein. The sample shows 150,000 to 200,000 distinct CDR3 sequences, just under 9.5% of them seen only once.

The clonotype was recovered from a woman under 30 with Graves' hyperthyroidism that later progressed to Graves' ophthalmopathy. The chain has TRBV18 and TRBJ2-3; no clear D. Sample: blood. CDR3 loop: CASSPRATDTQYF. The DNA for the CDR3 is TGTGCCAGCTCACCAAGGGCCACAGATACGCAGTATTTT.